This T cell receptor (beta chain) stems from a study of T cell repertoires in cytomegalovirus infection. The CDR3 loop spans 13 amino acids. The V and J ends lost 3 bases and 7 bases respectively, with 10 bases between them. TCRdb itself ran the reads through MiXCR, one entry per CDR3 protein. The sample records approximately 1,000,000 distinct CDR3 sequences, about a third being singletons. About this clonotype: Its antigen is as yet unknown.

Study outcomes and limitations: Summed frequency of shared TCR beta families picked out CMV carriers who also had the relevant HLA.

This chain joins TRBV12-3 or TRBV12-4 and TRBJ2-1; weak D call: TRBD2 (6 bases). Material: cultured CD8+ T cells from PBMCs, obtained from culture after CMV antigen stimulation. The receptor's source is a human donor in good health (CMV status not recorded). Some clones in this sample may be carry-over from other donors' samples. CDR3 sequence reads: CASSFGGFNEQFF. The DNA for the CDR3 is TGTGCCAGCAGTTTTGGAGGGTTTAATGAGCAGTTCTTC.